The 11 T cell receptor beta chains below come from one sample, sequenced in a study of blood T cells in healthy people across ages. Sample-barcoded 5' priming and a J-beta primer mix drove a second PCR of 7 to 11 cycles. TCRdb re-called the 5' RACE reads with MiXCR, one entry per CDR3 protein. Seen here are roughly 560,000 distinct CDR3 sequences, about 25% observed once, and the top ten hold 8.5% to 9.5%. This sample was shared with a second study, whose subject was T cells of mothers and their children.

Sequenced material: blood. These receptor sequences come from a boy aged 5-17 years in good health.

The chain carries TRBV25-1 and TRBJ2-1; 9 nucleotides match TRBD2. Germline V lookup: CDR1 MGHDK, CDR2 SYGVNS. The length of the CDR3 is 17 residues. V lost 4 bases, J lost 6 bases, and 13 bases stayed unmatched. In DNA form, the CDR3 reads TGTGCCAGCAGTGGACCCCTCGGGACTAGCTGGGGCAATGAGCAGTTCTTC. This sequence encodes CASSGPLGTSWGNEQFF.

The CDR3 here is CASSSMRGGSYNEQFF. CDR3 DNA sequence: TGTGCCAGCAGCTCCATGCGGGGGGGCTCCTACAATGAGCAGTTCTTC. The chain is built from TRBV7-2 and TRBJ2-1; 9 nucleotides match TRBD2. Trimming took 4 bases from V and 0 from J; bases not matched to a gene: 4. Germline V gives CDR1 SGHTA, CDR2 FQGNSA. CDR3 length: 16 amino acids. Supplemented by reference TRBV7-2 and TRBJ2-1, the full variable domain reads GAGVSQSPSNKVTEKGKDVELRCDPISGHTALYWYRQSLGQGLEFLIYFQGNSAPDKSGLPSDRFSAERTGGSVSTLTIQRTQQEDSAVYLCASSSMRGGSYNEQFFGPGTRLTVL.

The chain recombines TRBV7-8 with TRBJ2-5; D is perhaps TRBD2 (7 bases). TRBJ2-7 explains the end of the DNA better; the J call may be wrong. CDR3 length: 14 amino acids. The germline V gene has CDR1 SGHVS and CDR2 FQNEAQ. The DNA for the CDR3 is TGTGCCAGCAGCTTATGGGGGGCGGGAGACGAGCAGTACTTC. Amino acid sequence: CASSLWGAGDEQYF.

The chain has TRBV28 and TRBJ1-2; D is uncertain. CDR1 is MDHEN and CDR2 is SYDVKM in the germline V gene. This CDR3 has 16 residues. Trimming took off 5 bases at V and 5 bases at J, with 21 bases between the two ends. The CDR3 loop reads CASSPSGNARSYGYTF. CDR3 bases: TGTGCCAGCAGTCCCTCAGGAAACGCCCGAAGTTATGGCTACACCTTC.

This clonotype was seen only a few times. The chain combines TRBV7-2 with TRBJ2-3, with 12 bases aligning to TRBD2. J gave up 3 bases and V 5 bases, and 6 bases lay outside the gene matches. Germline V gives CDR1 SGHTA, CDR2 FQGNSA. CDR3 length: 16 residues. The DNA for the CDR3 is TGTGCCAGCAGCCAACGACTAGCGGGAGTGACAGATACGCAGTATTTT. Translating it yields CASSQRLAGVTDTQYF.

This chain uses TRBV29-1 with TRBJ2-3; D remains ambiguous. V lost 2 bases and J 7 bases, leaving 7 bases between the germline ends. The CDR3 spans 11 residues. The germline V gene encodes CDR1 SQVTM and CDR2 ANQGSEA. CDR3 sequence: CSVESEHTQYF. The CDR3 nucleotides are TGCAGCGTTGAATCGGAGCATACGCAGTATTTT.

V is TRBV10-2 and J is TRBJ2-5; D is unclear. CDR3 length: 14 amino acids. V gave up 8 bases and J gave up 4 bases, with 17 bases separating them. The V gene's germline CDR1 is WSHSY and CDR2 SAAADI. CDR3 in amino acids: CASGQQNVVETQYF. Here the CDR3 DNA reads TGCGCCAGCGGTCAGCAAAATGTCGTAGAGACCCAGTACTTC.

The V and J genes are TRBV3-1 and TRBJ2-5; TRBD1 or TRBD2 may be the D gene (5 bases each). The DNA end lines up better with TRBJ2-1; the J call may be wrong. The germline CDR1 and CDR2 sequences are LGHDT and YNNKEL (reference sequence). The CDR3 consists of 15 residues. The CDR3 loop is CASSDRDVTTDEQFF. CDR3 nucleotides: TGTGCCAGCAGCGATCGGGACGTCACAACGGATGAGCAGTTCTTC.

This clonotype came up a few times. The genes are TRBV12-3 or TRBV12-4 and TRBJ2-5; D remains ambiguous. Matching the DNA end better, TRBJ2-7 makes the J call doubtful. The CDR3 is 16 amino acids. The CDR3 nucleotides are TGTGCCAGCAGTCCTCAACTCCAGCTACCCCCAGACGAGCAGTACTTC. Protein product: CASSPQLQLPPDEQYF.

This CDR3 reads CASSTDTYTEAFF. CDR3 in DNA: TGTGCCAGTAGTACGGACACATACACTGAAGCTTTCTTT. V usage is TRBV19 and J usage is TRBJ1-1; possibly TRBD1 for D (5 bases). V lost 4 bases and J 3 bases, leaving 9 bases between the germline ends. CDR3 length: 13 amino acids. Germline V gives CDR1 LNHDA, CDR2 SQIVND (reference sequence). Looking up the rest from reference TRBV19 and TRBJ1-1 gives the full variable domain: DGGITQSPKYLFRKEGQNVTLSCEQNLNHDAMYWYRQDPGQGLRLIYYSQIVNDFQKGDIAEGYSVSREKKESFPLTVTSAQKNPTAFYLCASSTDTYTEAFFGQGTRLTVV.

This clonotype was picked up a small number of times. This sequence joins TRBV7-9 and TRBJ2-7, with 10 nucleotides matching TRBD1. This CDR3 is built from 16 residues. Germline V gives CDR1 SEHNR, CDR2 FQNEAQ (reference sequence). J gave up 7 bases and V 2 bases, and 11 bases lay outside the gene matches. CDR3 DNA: TGTGCCAGCAGCTTAACTCTCGGGACAGGGGAGGGGGAGCAGTACTTC. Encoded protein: CASSLTLGTGEGEQYF. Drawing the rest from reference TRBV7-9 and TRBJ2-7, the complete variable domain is DTGVSQNPRHKITKRGQNVTFRCDPISEHNRLYWYRQTLGQGPEFLTYFQNEAQLEKSRLLSDRFSAERPKGSFSTLEIQRTEQGDSAMYLCASSLTLGTGEGEQYFGPGTRLTVT.